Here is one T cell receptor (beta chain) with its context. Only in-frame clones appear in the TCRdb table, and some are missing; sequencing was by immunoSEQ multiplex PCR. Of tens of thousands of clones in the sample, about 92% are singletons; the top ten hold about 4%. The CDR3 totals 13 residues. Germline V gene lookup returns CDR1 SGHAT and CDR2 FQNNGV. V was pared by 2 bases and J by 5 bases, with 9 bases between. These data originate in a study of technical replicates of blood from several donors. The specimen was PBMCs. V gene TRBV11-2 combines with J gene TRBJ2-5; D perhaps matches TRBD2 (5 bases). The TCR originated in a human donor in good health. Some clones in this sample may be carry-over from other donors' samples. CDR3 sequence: CASSLWRTETQYF. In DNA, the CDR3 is TGTGCCAGCAGCTTATGGAGGACCGAGACCCAGTACTTC. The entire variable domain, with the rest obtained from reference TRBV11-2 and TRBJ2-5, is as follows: EAGVAQSPRYKIIEKRQSVAFWCNPISGHATLYWYQQILGQGPKLLIQFQNNGVVDDSQLPKDRFSAERLKGVDSTLKIQPAKLEDSAVYLCASSLWRTETQYFGPGTRLLVL.